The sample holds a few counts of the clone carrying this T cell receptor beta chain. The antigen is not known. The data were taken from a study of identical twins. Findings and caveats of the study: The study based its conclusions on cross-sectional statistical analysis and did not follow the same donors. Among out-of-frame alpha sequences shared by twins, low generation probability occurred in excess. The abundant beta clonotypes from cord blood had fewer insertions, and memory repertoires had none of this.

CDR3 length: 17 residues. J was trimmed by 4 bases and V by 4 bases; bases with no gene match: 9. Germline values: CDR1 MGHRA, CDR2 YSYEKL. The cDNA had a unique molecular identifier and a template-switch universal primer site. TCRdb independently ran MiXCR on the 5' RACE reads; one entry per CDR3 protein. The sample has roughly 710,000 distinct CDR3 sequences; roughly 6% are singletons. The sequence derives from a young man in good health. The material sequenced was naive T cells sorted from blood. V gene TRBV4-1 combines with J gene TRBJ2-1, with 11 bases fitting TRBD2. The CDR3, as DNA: TGCGCCAGCAGCCTCCTCACCGGGACTAGCGGTTACAATGAGCAGTTCTTC. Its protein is CASSLLTGTSGYNEQFF.